The 29 T cell receptor beta chains given below trace back to one sample, sequenced in a study of CD8 T cells in Susac syndrome. Reverse transcription of about 0.45 to 1 ug RNA was performed with random hexamers. One entry per CDR3 protein results from TCRdb running MiXCR on the immunoSEQ multiplex PCR reads. Among about 170,000 distinct CDR3 sequences listed, about 93% were seen once. Sequencing input: CD4+ T cells from PBMCs. The receptors were sampled from a human donor with multiple sclerosis.

This chain uses TRBV2 with TRBJ2-4; TRBD2 agrees at 12 bases. V dropped 2 bases and J dropped 7; count of bases not matched to a gene: 6. The CDR3 is made up of 16 amino acids. Germline V lookup: CDR1 SNHLY, CDR2 FYNNEI. The CDR3 region is CASSERLAGGRNIQYF. The CDR3 nucleotides are TGTGCCAGCAGTGAAAGGCTAGCGGGGGGGCGTAACATTCAGTACTTC.

The chain has TRBV18 and TRBJ2-7; possible D gene TRBD2, 6 bases. CDR1 and CDR2 (germline): KGHSH, LQKENI. CDR3 length equals 17 residues. Trimming took 3 bases from V and 3 from J, leaving 21 bases between them. For the CDR3, the DNA is TGTGCCAGCTCACCCCTGGAGGGCCTCGTCCCCCTCTACGAGCAGTACTTC. It codes for CASSPLEGLVPLYEQYF.

This chain links TRBV6-1 with TRBJ1-1; D gene uncertain. Deletions cut 10 bases from V and 1 base from J, with 13 bases between. CDR1 and CDR2 from the germline V gene are MNHNS and SASEGT. The CDR3 has 13 residues. The CDR3 here is CATQTVGNTEAFF. In DNA form, the CDR3 reads TGTGCCACCCAAACGGTTGGGAACACTGAAGCTTTCTTT.

V gene TRBV5-1 combines with J gene TRBJ2-3; 12 bases map to TRBD2. V gave up 3 bases and J gave up 5 bases; unmatched junction bases: 7. This CDR3 comprises 16 residues. Germline values: CDR1 SGHRS, CDR2 YFSETQ. For the CDR3, the DNA is TGCGCCAGCAGCTACATGACTAGCGGGAGTGGAGATACGCAGTATTTT. Residues: CASSYMTSGSGDTQYF.

This clonotype was seen more than once but under ten times. The V gene is TRBV5-4, the J gene TRBJ2-5; 10 positions match TRBD1. Germline values: CDR1 SGHNT, CDR2 YYREEE (reference sequence). CDR3 length equals 16 residues. V shed 5 bases and J 5 bases; nucleotides not matched to a gene: 12. The CDR3 here is CASSPRQGAIGETQYF. In DNA, the CDR3 is TGTGCCAGCAGTCCCCGACAGGGGGCTATTGGGGAGACCCAGTACTTC.

The chain recombines TRBV24-1 with TRBJ2-1, with 7 bases lining up with TRBD2. V trimming: 2 bases; J trimming: 7 bases; junction bases outside the gene matches: 13. The CDR3 runs 17 residues. Germline CDR1 is KGHDR and CDR2 is SFDVKD. DNA of the CDR3: TGTGCCACCAGTGATTCCGCGCGGGCGGGAGTGGGAAATGAGCAGTTCTTC. Protein: CATSDSARAGVGNEQFF.

The gene calls are TRBV28 and TRBJ2-4; 11 bases agree with TRBD2. V shed 6 bases and J 6 bases; nucleotides not matched to a gene: 7. The germline gives CDR1 MDHEN, CDR2 SYDVKM. This CDR3 spans 15 amino acids. The CDR3 nucleotides are TGTGCCAGCAGCCGGGTCCTAGCGGGAGGAAACATTCAGTACTTC. It codes for CASSRVLAGGNIQYF.

The V gene is TRBV6-1, the J gene TRBJ1-5, with TRBD1 matching 10 bases. This CDR3 spans 17 amino acids. Germline loops: CDR1 MNHNS, CDR2 SASEGT. V gave up 5 bases and J gave up 3 bases; unmatched junction bases: 10. The CDR3 nucleotides read TGTGCCAGCAGTATAGACCGGGACAGGGGTACCAATCAGCCCCAGCATTTT. This sequence encodes CASSIDRDRGTNQPQHF.

This chain uses TRBV12-3 or TRBV12-4 with TRBJ2-1, with 8 bases matching TRBD1. Unmatched junction bases numbered 6, after V lost 6 bases and J lost 5 bases. The CDR3 has 14 residues. CDR3 nucleotide sequence: TGTGCCAGCAGGCCGGGACAGGCCAACAATGAGCAGTTCTTC. Encoded protein: CASRPGQANNEQFF.

This chain uses TRBV7-2 with TRBJ2-3; TRBD2 matches at 7 bases. Germline CDR1 reads SGHTA; CDR2 reads FQGNSA. The CDR3 runs to 16 residues. V lost 2 bases to trimming and J lost 0 bases; unmatched junction nucleotides: 5. The CDR3: CASSLLISGSTDTQYF. The CDR3 DNA reads TGTGCCAGCAGCTTACTGATTAGCGGGAGCACAGATACGCAGTATTTT. Using reference TRBV7-2 and TRBJ2-3 for the parts outside the CDR3, the full variable domain is GAGVSQSPSNKVTEKGKDVELRCDPISGHTALYWYRQSLGQGLEFLIYFQGNSAPDKSGLPSDRFSAERTGGSVSTLTIQRTQQEDSAVYLCASSLLISGSTDTQYFGPGTRLTVL.

The gene calls are TRBV28 and TRBJ1-4, with D perhaps TRBD1 (5 bases). The V and J ends lost 6 bases and 6 bases respectively, with 14 bases between them. CDR3 length: 14 amino acids. The germline CDR1 and CDR2 sequences are MDHEN and SYDVKM. The CDR3 DNA is TGTGCCAGCAGGACCTCTCAGGGTTATGAAAAACTGTTTTTT. This encodes CASRTSQGYEKLFF.

The rearrangement uses TRBV20-1 and TRBJ1-2; no clear D. Trimming took 0 bases from V and 8 from J, leaving 7 bases between them. Germline V CDR1 and CDR2: DFQATT, SNEGSKA (reference sequence). The CDR3 loop spans 11 amino acids. As DNA, the CDR3 is TGCAGTGCTAGAGATAGGGAAGGCTACACCTTC. Residues: CSARDREGYTF.

The rearrangement links TRBV2 to TRBJ2-2, with a possible D match to TRBD1 (5 bases). The CDR3 covers 13 residues. Trimming shortened V by 11 bases and J by 3 bases, and 13 bases separated the two germline ends. Germline CDR1 and CDR2: SNHLY and FYNNEI. The CDR3 sequence is CASRQFDTGELFF. The CDR3, as DNA: TGTGCCTCCCGACAGTTTGACACCGGGGAGCTGTTTTTT.

The chain couples TRBV11-2 to TRBJ2-3, with TRBD1 matching over 8 bases. There are 15 residues in the CDR3. Trimming took 0 bases from V and 4 from J; bases not matched to a gene: 3. Germline lookup yields CDR1 SGHAT and CDR2 FQNNGV. CDR3 coding DNA: TGTGCCAGCAGCTTAGAATGGACAGGGTCAGATACGCAGTATTTT. Translation: CASSLEWTGSDTQYF.

The chain combines TRBV7-2 with TRBJ2-5, with 8 bases matching TRBD2. Germline V CDR1 and CDR2: SGHTA, FQGNSA. The trim removed 1 base at V and 0 bases at J, leaving 7 bases unmatched. The CDR3 is 17 residues long. In DNA, the CDR3 is TGTGCCAGCAGCTTAGTAGCGGGATCTACGAACCAAGAGACCCAGTACTTC. Translation gives CASSLVAGSTNQETQYF.

The rearrangement links TRBV3-1 to TRBJ1-6; D unresolved. The CDR3 extends over 17 amino acids. CDR1 is LGHDT and CDR2 is YNNKEL in the germline V gene (reference sequence). Trimming shortened V by 3 bases and J by 3 bases, and 15 bases separated the two germline ends. The CDR3 region has the DNA TGTGCCAGCAGCCAGGGAAACCTGGCTGGCTATAATTCACCCCTCCACTTT. Translating gives CASSQGNLAGYNSPLHF.

The V gene is TRBV3-1, the J gene TRBJ2-2; D is unresolved. CDR1 and CDR2 from the germline V gene are LGHDT and YNNKEL (reference sequence). CDR3 length: 13 amino acids. V was pared by 1 base and J by 6 bases, with 6 bases between. In nucleotides, the CDR3 is TGTGCCAGCAGCCAAGGGTTCCCCGGGGAGCTGTTTTTT. Translating gives CASSQGFPGELFF.

This chain connects TRBV20-1 to TRBJ2-7; 8 bases are shared with TRBD1. V lost 3 bases and J lost 13; bases outside the gene matches: 14. Germline CDR1 DFQATT, CDR2 SNEGSKA (reference sequence). This CDR3 contains 13 residues. As DNA, the CDR3 is TGCAGTGCTAGGGGGGGACAGGAGACTGGGGCCTACTTC. Amino acids: CSARGGQETGAYF.

This chain connects TRBV27 to TRBJ1-5; D might be TRBD1 (6 bases). Germline lookup yields CDR1 MNHEY and CDR2 SMNVEV (reference sequence). The CDR3 sequence is 15 residues long. The CDR3 nucleotides are TGTACCTTGCGGGGGCAACCCACCCCCAATCAGCCCCAGCATTTT. It translates to CTLRGQPTPNQPQHF.

The chain is built from TRBV2 and TRBJ2-5; 8 bases align to TRBD1. V shed 5 bases and J 4 bases; nucleotides not matched to a gene: 9. This CDR3 spans 15 amino acids. Germline V lookup: CDR1 SNHLY, CDR2 FYNNEI. DNA for the CDR3: TGTGCCAGCAGTTTCGGTCGGACAGGGCGAGAGACCCAGTACTTC. Translation: CASSFGRTGRETQYF.

The V and J genes are TRBV30 and TRBJ2-7; perhaps TRBD2 as D (6 bases). Looked up from germline, CDR1 is GTSNPN and CDR2 is SVGIG (reference sequence). Trimming left V 1 base short and J 1 base short, with 17 bases between. CDR3 size: 16 residues. CDR3 sequence: CAWSAWPGRGSYEQYF. Written as DNA, the CDR3 is TGTGCCTGGAGTGCTTGGCCGGGACGGGGGTCCTACGAGCAGTACTTC.

The chain couples TRBV28 to TRBJ1-2; TRBD1 agrees at 8 bases. The CDR3 has 17 residues. V was clipped by 6 bases and J by 0 bases; unmatched bases: 12. Germline CDR1 MDHEN, CDR2 SYDVKM. CDR3 nucleotide sequence: TGTGCCAGCAGCCCCCAAGGACAGGGTGCTTCTAACTATGGCTACACCTTC. Translated: CASSPQGQGASNYGYTF.

V and J are TRBV14 and TRBJ1-1; D call uncertain. V lost 0 bases and J 1 base, leaving 9 bases between the germline ends. Germline values: CDR1 SGHDN, CDR2 FVKESK. The CDR3 is 15 residues long. The CDR3 nucleotides are TGTGCCAGCAGCCAAGATCAGAAAGAGAACACTGAAGCTTTCTTT. This gives the protein CASSQDQKENTEAFF.

This chain connects TRBV5-1 to TRBJ2-7; 7 bases match TRBD1. Germline V gene data show CDR1 as SGHRS and CDR2 as YFSETQ. Germline trimming cut 0 bases from V and 7 bases from J; bases unmatched to any gene: 1. This CDR3 contains 12 residues. CDR3 residues: CASSLEGAEQYF. The CDR3 DNA is TGCGCCAGCAGCTTGGAGGGGGCAGAGCAGTACTTC.

Only one count was recorded for this clonotype. The chain carries TRBV5-1 and TRBJ2-2; 11 bases agree with TRBD2. The CDR3 is 17 residues long. Per the germline V gene, CDR1 is SGHRS and CDR2 is YFSETQ. The ends lost 4 bases at V and 5 bases at J; junction bases unmatched: 10. The CDR3 loop is CASSPLLLAGATGELFF. CDR3 sequence (DNA): TGCGCCAGCAGCCCACTTTTACTAGCGGGAGCTACCGGGGAGCTGTTTTTT.

This chain joins TRBV5-1 and TRBJ1-1, with 7 bases matching TRBD1. V trimming: 4 bases; J trimming: 6 bases; junction bases outside the gene matches: 9. Germline V gene data show CDR1 as SGHRS and CDR2 as YFSETQ. The CDR3 consists of 14 residues. This CDR3 is CASSQGGVSPEAFF. The CDR3 coding sequence is TGCGCCAGCAGCCAGGGGGGGGTATCCCCTGAAGCTTTCTTT.

This clonotype was seen only once. The chain recombines TRBV11-2 with TRBJ2-3; maybe TRBD2 (7 bases). This CDR3 is 17 amino acids long. Deletions cut 8 bases from V and 2 bases from J, with 23 bases between. Germline values: CDR1 SGHAT, CDR2 FQNNGV. As DNA, the CDR3 is TGTGCCAGCGGGGGGAGGGGGTCCACCCTCCCCACAGATACGCAGTATTTT. It yields the protein CASGGRGSTLPTDTQYF.

Written as DNA, the CDR3 is TGTGCCAGCACCCTAGGGACCGGCGGTGGGTATAATTCACCCCTCCACTTT. Amino acid sequence: CASTLGTGGGYNSPLHF. This chain connects TRBV12-3 or TRBV12-4 to TRBJ1-6; D possibly corresponds to TRBD1 (5 bases). The V gene lost 7 bases and the J gene lost 4 bases, with 20 bases spanning the gap. The CDR3 has 17 residues.

This clonotype has only a few counts. The V call is TRBV12-3 or TRBV12-4, the J call TRBJ2-1; D call uncertain. This CDR3 spans 12 amino acids. V was clipped by 3 bases and J by 7 bases, with 7 bases between them. The CDR3 loop reads CASSFVGNEQFF. The CDR3 region has the DNA TGTGCCAGCAGTTTTGTCGGGAATGAGCAGTTCTTC.